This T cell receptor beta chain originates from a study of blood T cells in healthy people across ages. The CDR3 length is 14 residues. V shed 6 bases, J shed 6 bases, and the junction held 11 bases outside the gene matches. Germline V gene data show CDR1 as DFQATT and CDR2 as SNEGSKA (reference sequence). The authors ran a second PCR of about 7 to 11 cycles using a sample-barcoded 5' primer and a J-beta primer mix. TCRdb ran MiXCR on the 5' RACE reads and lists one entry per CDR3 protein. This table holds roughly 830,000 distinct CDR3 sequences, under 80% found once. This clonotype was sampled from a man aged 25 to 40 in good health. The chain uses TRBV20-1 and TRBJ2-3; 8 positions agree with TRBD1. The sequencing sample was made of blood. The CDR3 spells CSAVTGAWEDTQYF. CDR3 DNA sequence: TGCAGTGCCGTGACAGGGGCATGGGAGGATACGCAGTATTTT.